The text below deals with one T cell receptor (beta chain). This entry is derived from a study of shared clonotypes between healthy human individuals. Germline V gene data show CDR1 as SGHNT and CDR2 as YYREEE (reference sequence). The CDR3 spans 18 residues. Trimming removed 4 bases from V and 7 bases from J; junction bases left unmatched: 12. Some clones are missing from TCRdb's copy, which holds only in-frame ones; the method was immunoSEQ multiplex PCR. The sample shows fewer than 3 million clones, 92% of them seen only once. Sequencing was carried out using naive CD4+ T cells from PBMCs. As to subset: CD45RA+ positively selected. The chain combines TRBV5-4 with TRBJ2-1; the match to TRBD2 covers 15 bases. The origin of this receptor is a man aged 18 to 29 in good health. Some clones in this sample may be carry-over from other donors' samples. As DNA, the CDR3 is TGTGCCAGCAGCCCCCAAAAAGGACTAGCGGGAGGGGCAAATGAGCAGTTCTTC. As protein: CASSPQKGLAGGANEQFF.